This T cell receptor beta chain was identified during a study of T cells in localized non-small cell lung cancer. Study observations and caveats: Prolonged overall survival went with higher T cell density in the blood. Uninvolved adjacent lung had higher T cell clonality than tumor and all other tissues. As only one tumor region underwent sequencing, heterogeneity remains possible. There were a median 57 of the top 100 tumor clones appearing in adjacent lung.

Germline loops: CDR1 KGHSY, CDR2 FQNENV. The CDR3 has 13 amino acids. V was cut by 5 bases and J by 1 base, with 8 bases left in between. Generated by immunoSEQ multiplex PCR, the TCRdb table keeps only in-frame clones and is missing some. The sample has tens of thousands of clones; around 86% are singletons. Concerning this clone: The antigen is unknown.

Sequencing was performed on peripheral blood, taken before any cancer treatment. The rearrangement links TRBV16 to TRBJ1-1; D is uncertain. The clonotype was recovered from a woman aged 18-49 years with stage III lung adenocarcinoma. CDR3 sequence: CASSVEGNTEAFF. In DNA form, the CDR3 reads TGTGCCAGCAGCGTCGAGGGGAACACTGAAGCTTTCTTT.